Presented here are 17 T cell receptor beta chains from one specimen sequenced in a study of molecular identifiers for immune sequencing clone quantification. One entry per CDR3 protein results from TCRdb running MiXCR on the PCR reads. The sample consists of some 320,000 distinct CDR3 sequences, 24% of them appearing once. The sequencing input was naive CD8+ T cells from blood, with Jurkat cell RNA spiked in. Documented subset: FACS-sorted CD8+CD4-CCR7+CD45RA+ naive T cells. Every receptor here comes from a human donor in good health. Some libraries in this study had Jurkat cell RNA spiked in.

This rearrangement joins TRBV7-9 to TRBJ1-6; 9 bases line up with TRBD1. From germline, CDR1 is SEHNR and CDR2 FQNEAQ (reference sequence). The V and J ends lost 1 base and 9 bases, in that order; junction bases with no gene match: 7. The CDR3 is 16 amino acids. Here the CDR3 DNA reads TGTGCCAGCAGCTTAGACGGACAGGGGCTTAGTTCACCCCTCCACTTT. Translating gives CASSLDGQGLSSPLHF.

The V and J genes are TRBV7-9 and TRBJ2-7, with 11 bases aligning to TRBD1. There are 14 residues in the CDR3. Germline CDR1 is SEHNR and CDR2 is FQNEAQ (reference sequence). V dropped 5 bases and J dropped 4; count of bases not matched to a gene: 4. The CDR3 is CASSGGQGVYEQYF. CDR3 nucleotides: TGTGCCAGCAGCGGGGGACAGGGGGTTTACGAGCAGTACTTC. Full variable domain (rest looked up from reference TRBV7-9 and TRBJ2-7): DTGVSQNPRHKITKRGQNVTFRCDPISEHNRLYWYRQTLGQGPEFLTYFQNEAQLEKSRLLSDRFSAERPKGSFSTLEIQRTEQGDSAMYLCASSGGQGVYEQYFGPGTRLTVT.

This clonotype has more than one count but fewer than ten. CDR3 nucleotides: TGTGCCAGCAGTTATAAACAGGAGTCCTACGAGCAGTACTTC. Translated: CASSYKQESYEQYF. The chain joins TRBV6-5 to TRBJ2-7, with a weak D call TRBD1 (5 bases). Germline values: CDR1 MNHEY, CDR2 SVGAGI. There are 14 residues in the CDR3. Trimming removed 3 bases from V and 1 base from J, with 10 bases in between.

A remark on this clonotype: The final CDR3 position lacks the conserved phenylalanine or tryptophan, pointing to a likely read error. The genes are TRBV6-5 and TRBJ2-6; D unresolved. The length of the CDR3 is 12 residues. Germline V CDR1 and CDR2: MNHEY, SVGAGI. Trimming shortened V by 10 bases and J by 2 bases, and 6 bases separated the two germline ends. CDR3 loop: CATAAGANVLTL. CDR3 bases: TGTGCCACCGCCGCTGGGGCCAACGTCCTGACTCTC.

This clonotype was recorded at least ten times. The gene calls are TRBV7-9 and TRBJ1-4, with 9 bases aligning to TRBD1. The CDR3 totals 14 residues. From germline, CDR1 is SEHNR and CDR2 FQNEAQ (reference sequence). J gave up 8 bases and V 5 bases, and 6 bases lay outside the gene matches. The CDR3, as DNA: TGTGCCAGCAGCCTGGGACAGGGCTACGAAAAACTGTTTTTT. Protein product: CASSLGQGYEKLFF.

The V gene is TRBV5-6, the J gene TRBJ1-1; D not certain. V was cut by 5 bases and J by 11 bases, with 25 bases left in between. The CDR3 length is 15 residues. Germline assignment: CDR1 SGHDT and CDR2 YYEEEE. The CDR3 spells CASSFYTQRNVDAFF. The CDR3 coding sequence is TGTGCCAGCAGTTTCTACACTCAGCGTAATGTAGATGCTTTCTTT.

This clonotype occurred many times. The J gene is TRBJ2-7, the V gene TRBV4-1; D gene uncertain. Germline V gives CDR1 MGHRA, CDR2 YSYEKL. The CDR3 runs 13 residues. Trimming stripped 1 base from V and 2 bases from J, with 6 bases between. The CDR3 DNA reads as TGCGCCAGCAGCCAAGCCAGGACCTACGAGCAGTACTTC. As protein: CASSQARTYEQYF.

The V and J genes are TRBV27 and TRBJ2-7; D possibly corresponds to TRBD1 (6 bases). This CDR3 comprises 14 residues. Trimming removed 1 base from V and 5 bases from J, with 12 bases in between. Germline V gene sequence: CDR1 MNHEY, CDR2 SMNVEV (reference sequence). The CDR3 DNA reads TGTGCCAGCAGTTTATTTCGTCAGGGGAACGAGCAGTACTTC. It yields the protein CASSLFRQGNEQYF.

This clonotype came up many times. The chain links TRBV29-1 to TRBJ2-3; 9 nucleotides align to TRBD2. The junction had 12 bases not matched to a gene; V was cut back by 1 base and J by 4 bases. Germline lookup yields CDR1 SQVTM and CDR2 ANQGSEA. This CDR3 region has 17 residues. CDR3 coding DNA: TGCAGCGTTGAAGGCAGGCAGGTAGCGGGGGTGGCAGATACGCAGTATTTT. Translated: CSVEGRQVAGVADTQYF.

This clonotype was seen ten or more times. The V and J genes are TRBV29-1 and TRBJ1-1; TRBD1 matches 7 bases. The CDR3 runs 15 residues. V lost 6 bases, J lost 5 bases, and 15 bases stayed unmatched. Germline V gives CDR1 SQVTM, CDR2 ANQGSEA. The CDR3 loop is CSVVDRTEKGTEAFF. CDR3 nucleotide sequence: TGCAGCGTCGTGGACAGGACCGAAAAGGGGACTGAAGCTTTCTTT.

This clonotype was counted ten times or more. The chain links TRBV6-5 to TRBJ1-5; D perhaps matches TRBD1 (5 bases). The V end lost 4 bases, the J end lost 4 bases, and 8 bases lay between the germline ends. Germline-derived CDR1 and CDR2 are MNHEY and SVGAGI. The CDR3 is 13 residues long. Written as DNA, the CDR3 is TGTGCCAGCAGTTGGGACCCTAATCAGCCCCAGCATTTT. Protein sequence: CASSWDPNQPQHF.

The chain carries TRBV6-5 and TRBJ2-2; unclear D gene. This CDR3 is 14 amino acids long. Germline V gene sequence: CDR1 MNHEY, CDR2 SVGAGI. Trimming stripped 2 bases from V and 6 bases from J, with 10 bases between. CDR3 protein: CASSYGPTPGELFF. Written as DNA, the CDR3 is TGTGCCAGCAGTTACGGACCGACCCCCGGGGAGCTGTTTTTT.

A few counts support this clonotype. The chain combines TRBV13 with TRBJ2-4; D is uncertain. CDR1 and CDR2 (germline): PRHDT, FYEKMQ (reference sequence). The length of the CDR3 is 14 residues. The V end was cut by 1 base, the J end by 4 bases, with 8 bases between. The CDR3 nucleotides are TGTGCCAGCAGCTTAGACAGTGAGAAAAACATTCAGTACTTC. Translation gives CASSLDSEKNIQYF.

Turning to this clonotype: Relative to the germline gene, one junction end is altered; a read error may explain this. The chain uses TRBV10-2 and TRBJ1-1; D gene ambiguous. CDR3 length equals 11 residues. Germline CDR1 WSHSY, CDR2 SAAADI. Here the CDR3 DNA reads TGCGCCAGCCTCCTTAGCACTGAAGCTCTCTTT. It is translated as CASLLSTEALF.

This clonotype has just a few counts. V gene TRBV5-3 combines with J gene TRBJ1-3, with a tentative D call TRBD1 (5 bases). TRBV5-3 carries the ORF label, with uncertain function. The CDR3 sequence is 16 residues long. The V end lost 8 bases, the J end lost 4 bases, and 22 bases lay between the germline ends. The CDR3 DNA reads as TGTGCCAGCAGCCAGGCCGGGACTGGTCCGGGAAACACCATATATTTT. Protein: CASSQAGTGPGNTIYF.

This clonotype was seen many times. The chain employs TRBV7-9 and TRBJ2-3; D is unresolved. The CDR3 is made up of 13 amino acids. Germline values: CDR1 SEHNR, CDR2 FQNEAQ (reference sequence). The germline V and J ends were trimmed by 6 bases and 0 bases, with 7 bases remaining between them. The CDR3 here is CASRWRSTDTQYF. CDR3 coding DNA: TGTGCCAGCAGGTGGCGGAGCACAGATACGCAGTATTTT.

Remarks on this clonotype: The junction differs from germline at one of its ends, possibly a read error. The DNA of the CDR3 is TGTGCCAGCAATCCAAGTGTGGGCGGCACAGGTACGCAGTATTTT. It specifies CASNPSVGGTGTQYF. This sequence joins TRBV12-3 or TRBV12-4 and TRBJ2-3; TRBD1 might be the D (5 bases). This CDR3 has 15 amino acids.